This T cell receptor beta chain was captured in a study of monozygotic twins with inflammatory bowel disease. The CDR3 spans 13 residues. Germline lookup yields CDR1 MNHEY and CDR2 SVGAGI. TCRdb re-called the 5' RACE reads, yielding one record per CDR3 amino acid sequence without DNA. This sample contains about 300,000 distinct CDR3 sequences. Sequencing was done on a sample of blood. This chain uses TRBV6-5 with TRBJ2-7. The receptor was isolated from a human donor with ulcerative colitis or Crohn's disease, or a healthy co-twin of an affected twin (not recorded which). The CDR3 is CASTPGGSYEQYF.